Sequencing of this T cell receptor (beta chain) was carried out in a study of T-cell reconstitution after alpha-beta-depleted transplantation in children. Study-wide results and caveats: From surviving recipient T cells and thymic progenitors came the high day-60 TCRbeta diversity observed in some patients. Newly produced T cells mostly accounted for T-cell counts and diversity one year post-transplant. After transplant, at about two months, alpha-beta T cells were reportedly derived from several hundred expanded graft clones.

Losses at the gene ends were 3 bases for V and 0 bases for J; bases not matched to a gene: 5. This CDR3 is 16 amino acids long. Germline CDR1 SGDLS, CDR2 YYNGEE. Unique molecular identifiers featured in how the TCRbeta library was prepared. TCRdb re-analysed the PCR reads in MiXCR, keeping a single row per CDR3 protein. The sample shows 800,000 to 1,000,000 distinct CDR3 sequences, about 31% of them seen only once. This clonotype was counted between two and nine times. The target antigen is unknown. This material consisted of PBMCs, mostly from graft donor cells, taken 360 days after TCRalphabeta/CD19-depleted stem cell transplant. The receptor was isolated from a boy under two years old who had a stem cell transplant for SCID, so the T cells may come from the graft donor. V gene TRBV9 combines with J gene TRBJ2-1; TRBD2 matches 8 bases. In DNA form, the CDR3 reads TGTGCCAGCAGCGCTCGCGGGGGGAGCTCCTACAATGAGCAGTTCTTC. Protein: CASSARGGSSYNEQFF.